The clone carrying this T cell receptor beta chain was detected only once. According to the study, genomic DNA was the template for TCR beta VDJ and CDR3 profiling. TCRdb re-analysed the reads in MiXCR, keeping a single row per CDR3 protein. Of 150,000 to 200,000 distinct CDR3 sequences listed, less than 65% are singletons. These data are taken from a study of CD8+CD57+ T cells in acquired aplastic anemia. CDR3 size: 13 residues. V was shortened by 5 bases and J by 12 bases, with 17 bases between the two germline ends. The germline V gene encodes CDR1 MNHNS and CDR2 SASEGT. Source material: sorted CD4+, CD8+, or CD8+CD57+ T cells (not recorded which) from PBMCs. The TCR originated in a human donor with severe aplastic anemia or a healthy control (not recorded which). This chain uses TRBV6-1 with TRBJ2-1; D gene uncertain. CDR3 coding DNA: TGTGCCAGCAGTTACTCGGTCCTCGGCGTGCAGTTCTTC. Protein product: CASSYSVLGVQFF.